This T cell receptor beta chain was identified in a study of blood T cell repertoires in COVID-19. Looking at the study overall: Samples taken during acute and convalescent COVID-19 were collected in the United States, Italy and Spain.

Clones were sequenced by immunoSEQ multiplex PCR, and TCRdb holds only the in-frame ones, with some missing. This table has about 250,000 clones, about 86% appearing once. The germline V gene encodes CDR1 MNHEY and CDR2 SMNVEV (reference sequence). J was trimmed by 0 bases and V by 5 bases; bases with no gene match: 6. This CDR3 has 18 residues. The sequenced material came from peripheral blood. V gene TRBV27 combines with J gene TRBJ2-1; TRBD2 agrees at 14 bases. The clonotype originates from a man older than 75 with acute or convalescent COVID-19. CDR3 protein: CASSPGLAGVRSYNEQFF. The DNA of the CDR3 is TGTGCCAGCAGTCCGGGACTAGCGGGGGTACGCTCCTACAATGAGCAGTTCTTC.